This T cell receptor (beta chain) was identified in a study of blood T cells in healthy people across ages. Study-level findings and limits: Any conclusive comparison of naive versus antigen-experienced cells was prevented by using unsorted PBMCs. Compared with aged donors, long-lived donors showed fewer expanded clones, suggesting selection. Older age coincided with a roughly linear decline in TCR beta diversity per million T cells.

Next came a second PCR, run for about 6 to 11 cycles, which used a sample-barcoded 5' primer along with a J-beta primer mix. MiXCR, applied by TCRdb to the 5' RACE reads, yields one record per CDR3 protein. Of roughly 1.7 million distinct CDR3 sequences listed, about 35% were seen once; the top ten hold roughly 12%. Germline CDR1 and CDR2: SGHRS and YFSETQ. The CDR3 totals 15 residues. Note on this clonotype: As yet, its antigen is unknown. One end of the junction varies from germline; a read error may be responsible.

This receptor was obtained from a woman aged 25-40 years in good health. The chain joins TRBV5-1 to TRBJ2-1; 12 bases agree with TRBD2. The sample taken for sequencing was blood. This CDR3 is CAGSLSLAGGNEQFF. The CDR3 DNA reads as TGCGCCGGCAGCTTGAGCCTAGCGGGAGGGAATGAGCAGTTCTTC.